The rows below give T cell receptor beta chains drawn from one sample of a study of CD8 T cells in ankylosing spondylitis. TCRdb re-called the 5' RACE reads with MiXCR, one entry per CDR3 protein. This table holds 250,000 to 400,000 distinct CDR3 sequences, roughly 10% found once. Material for sequencing was blood, either unsorted or a sorted T cell fraction (not recorded which). The receptor set was obtained from a female donor with ankylosing spondylitis or in good health (not recorded which). CDR3s include the opening cysteine and the closing phenylalanine or tryptophan. Each record gives: V gene, D gene, clone size, J gene, CDR3 DNA, CDR3 protein. D genes are given only for firm matches. Only some rows state a clone size, as once, few, many or a class for expanded clones.

V: TRBV7-6; D: TRBD2; size: few; J: TRBJ2-3; DNA: TGTGCCAGCAGCTTGAGGGGTTTGCTAGCGGGGGCCTCAGATACGCAGTATTTT; CDR3: CASSLRGLLAGASDTQYF
V: TRBV5-1; D: TRBD1; size: -; J: TRBJ2-1; DNA: TGCGCCAGCAGCAACCACGGGACAGGGGGCGTCAATGAGCAGTTCTTC; CDR3: CASSNHGTGGVNEQFF
V: TRBV5-6; D: TRBD2; size: many; J: TRBJ2-1; DNA: TGTGCCAGCACCCCAGCGGGGAGAGCTCTTGGTGAGCAGTTCTTC; CDR3: CASTPAGRALGEQFF
V: TRBV20-1; D: -; size: many; J: TRBJ2-5; DNA: TGCAGTGCTAGGGGGGATTCCAAGGGGACCCAGTACTTC; CDR3: CSARGDSKGTQYF
V: TRBV5-1; D: TRBD2; size: few; J: TRBJ2-3; DNA: TGCGCCAGCAGCATAGCGGGAGAAGATACGCAGTATTTT; CDR3: CASSIAGEDTQYF
V: TRBV7-9; D: TRBD2; size: few; J: TRBJ2-1; DNA: TGTGCCAGCAGACCTAGGACTAGCGGGAGCGGGGTCAATGAGCAGTTCTTC; CDR3: CASRPRTSGSGVNEQFF
V: TRBV6-1; D: -; size: few; J: TRBJ2-1; DNA: TGTGCCAGCAGTGTAACGGGGGGCTCCGGGAATGAGCAGTTCTTC; CDR3: CASSVTGGSGNEQFF
V: TRBV15; D: TRBD1; size: many; J: TRBJ2-4; DNA: TGTGCCACCAGCAGACCGCGACAAACAGGGGGAAACATTCAGTACTTC; CDR3: CATSRPRQTGGNIQYF
V: TRBV7-9; D: -; size: -; J: TRBJ2-1; DNA: TGTGCCAGCAGCTTACTGCTGAGTCAGGATGAGCAGTTCTTC; CDR3: CASSLLLSQDEQFF
V: TRBV20-1; D: -; size: many; J: TRBJ2-7; DNA: TGCAGTGCTCCGGTTGAAGGAGTATGGGACGAGCAGTACTTC; CDR3: CSAPVEGVWDEQYF
V: TRBV5-1; D: -; size: many; J: TRBJ1-5; DNA: TGCGCCAGCAGCCCATTGGGTCCGGGGCAGCCCCAGCATTTT; CDR3: CASSPLGPGQPQHF
V: TRBV5-1; D: -; size: many; J: TRBJ1-6; DNA: TGCGCCAGCAGCTTGGACCTAATTACCCTCCACTTT; CDR3: CASSLDLITLHF
V: TRBV12-3/TRBV12-4; D: -; size: -; J: TRBJ1-5; DNA: TGTGCCAGCAGTTTAACGAACCGAGATCAGCCCCAGCATTTT; CDR3: CASSLTNRDQPQHF
V: TRBV27; D: -; size: many; J: TRBJ1-2; DNA: TGTGCCAGCAAAACAGGGTCGTCTGGCTACACCTTC; CDR3: CASKTGSSGYTF
V: TRBV5-1; D: -; size: -; J: TRBJ2-5; DNA: TGCGCCAGCAGCTTGGACAGGGTATCCCAAGAGACCCAGTACTTC; CDR3: CASSLDRVSQETQYF
V: TRBV12-3/TRBV12-4; D: -; size: many; J: TRBJ2-3; DNA: TGTGCCAGCGTACAGGGTGGGGGCACAGATACGCAGTATTTT; CDR3: CASVQGGGTDTQYF
V: TRBV29-1; D: -; size: many; J: TRBJ2-7; DNA: TGCAGCGTTGAGAGGTTGCACTCCTACGAGCAGTACTTC; CDR3: CSVERLHSYEQYF
V: TRBV4-1; D: -; size: many; J: TRBJ2-5; DNA: TGCGCCAGCAGCCAAAAGGACGAGCAAGAGACCCAGTACTTC; CDR3: CASSQKDEQETQYF
V: TRBV5-1; D: TRBD1; size: many; J: TRBJ2-2; DNA: TGCGCCAGCAGCCCGGGGACAGTTGAGGCCGGGGAGCTGTTTTTT; CDR3: CASSPGTVEAGELFF
V: TRBV20-1; D: -; size: many; J: TRBJ2-1; DNA: TGCAGTGCTAGACGGGGGAAGGACTTGTTTCAGGGCAAGGAGCAGTTCTTC; CDR3: CSARRGKDLFQGKEQFF
V: TRBV29-1; D: -; size: many; J: TRBJ1-3; DNA: TGCAGCGTCGTGTGGTGGTCTGGAAACACCATATATTTT; CDR3: CSVVWWSGNTIYF
V: TRBV29-1; D: TRBD2; size: -; J: TRBJ2-5; DNA: TGCAGCGCCGGACTAGCGGGGGAGAAGACCCAGTACTTC; CDR3: CSAGLAGEKTQYF
V: TRBV20-1; D: -; size: many; J: TRBJ2-1; DNA: TGCAGTGCAAAGGCCCGGAATGAGCAGTTCTTC; CDR3: CSAKARNEQFF
V: TRBV27; D: TRBD1; size: many; J: TRBJ1-2; DNA: TGTGCCAGCAGAACAGGGGGCGCAGATTATGGCTACACCTTC; CDR3: CASRTGGADYGYTF
V: TRBV5-1; D: -; size: many; J: TRBJ1-4; DNA: TGCGCCAGCAGCCTTCGGACGGGACTCGATGAAAAACTGTTTTTT; CDR3: CASSLRTGLDEKLFF
V: TRBV5-1; D: -; size: many; J: TRBJ2-7; DNA: TGCGCCAGCCAAACCGGGACTTTCGGGTCCTACGAGCAGTACTTC; CDR3: CASQTGTFGSYEQYF
V: TRBV20-1; D: -; size: few; J: TRBJ1-5; DNA: TGCAGTGCTGCCGCTCGCGCCCGGGACTCCCAGCATTTT; CDR3: CSAAARARDSQHF
V: TRBV20-1; D: -; size: many; J: TRBJ1-5; DNA: TGCAGTGCTCCCGGGACACTAAATCAGCCCCAGCATTTT; CDR3: CSAPGTLNQPQHF
V: TRBV20-1; D: -; size: many; J: TRBJ1-4; DNA: TGCAGTGCTTCGAACCGGTGGGGACTTAATGAAAAACTGTTTTTT; CDR3: CSASNRWGLNEKLFF
V: TRBV20-1; D: -; size: many; J: TRBJ1-5; DNA: TGCAGTGCTAGAGACGAGGGTGGAAGCAATCAGCCCCAGCATTTT; CDR3: CSARDEGGSNQPQHF
V: TRBV20-1; D: TRBD2; size: -; J: TRBJ2-1; DNA: TGCAGTGCTCCAAAACCAGGACAAAGCGGGGGGGCCGGATCAGCTTACAATGAGCAGTTCTTC; CDR3: CSAPKPGQSGGAGSAYNEQFF
V: TRBV3-1; D: -; size: few; J: TRBJ2-7; DNA: TGTGCCAGCAGCCGCGGAGTGGCAGGCGCCTACGAGCAGTACTTC; CDR3: CASSRGVAGAYEQYF
V: TRBV7-8; D: -; size: many; J: TRBJ2-1; DNA: TGTGCCAGCAGCTCTCGACCTACGATGAGCTCCTACAATGAGCAGTTCTTC; CDR3: CASSSRPTMSSYNEQFF
V: TRBV5-1; D: -; size: many; J: TRBJ2-1; DNA: TGCGCCAGCAGCTTGAGACAGACTTACAATGAGCAGTTCTTC; CDR3: CASSLRQTYNEQFF
V: TRBV2; D: -; size: -; J: TRBJ2-3; DNA: TGTGCCAGCAGTGGCTTGGCAGATACGCAGTATTTT; CDR3: CASSGLADTQYF
V: TRBV11-2; D: -; size: few; J: TRBJ1-6; DNA: TGTGCCAGCAGCCGGTGGGACACCTCAAGCTCCTATAATTCACCCCTCCACTTT; CDR3: CASSRWDTSSSYNSPLHF
V: TRBV6-1; D: TRBD1; size: many; J: TRBJ2-7; DNA: TGTGCCAGCACTCCGGGACAGGGGTACGAGCAGTACTTC; CDR3: CASTPGQGYEQYF
V: TRBV20-1; D: TRBD2; size: many; J: TRBJ2-1; DNA: TGCAGTGCTAGCGGGGAACTAGCGGGGGGGAGCTCCTACAATGAGCAGTTCTTC; CDR3: CSASGELAGGSSYNEQFF
V: TRBV28; D: -; size: -; J: TRBJ2-5; DNA: TGTGCCAGCAGCCTCGTGGGACACCGCGGAGGAGAGACCCAGTACTTC; CDR3: CASSLVGHRGGETQYF
V: TRBV20-1; D: TRBD1; size: many; J: TRBJ1-1; DNA: TGCAGTGCCCGGGACAGGAGATTGAACACTGAAGCTTTCTTT; CDR3: CSARDRRLNTEAFF
V: TRBV20-1; D: -; size: -; J: TRBJ1-5; DNA: TGCAGTGCTAGAGATCTTTCCGGCCTCCCGGTGGGGCAGCCCCAGCATTTT; CDR3: CSARDLSGLPVGQPQHF
V: TRBV12-3/TRBV12-4; D: -; size: few; J: TRBJ1-5; DNA: TGTGCCAGCAGTTTGCGGCGGTATAGCAATCAGCCCCAGCATTTT; CDR3: CASSLRRYSNQPQHF
V: TRBV10-3; D: -; size: many; J: TRBJ1-6; DNA: TGTGCCATCAGTGCCCAGGGTCCGATAGTATCACCCCTCCACTTT; CDR3: CAISAQGPIVSPLHF
V: TRBV20-1; D: -; size: many; J: TRBJ2-1; DNA: TGCAGTGCTAGTGAATCGGGCAGCAAGATCTACAATGAGCAGTTCTTC; CDR3: CSASESGSKIYNEQFF
V: TRBV5-1; D: -; size: many; J: TRBJ2-5; DNA: TGCGCCAGCAGCTCGCAGAAACTTGGCCAGACCCAGTACTTC; CDR3: CASSSQKLGQTQYF
V: TRBV18; D: -; size: -; J: TRBJ2-3; DNA: TGTGCCAGCTCACCCACGGTCAGGGGTACAGATACGCAGTATTTT; CDR3: CASSPTVRGTDTQYF
V: TRBV12-3/TRBV12-4; D: -; size: many; J: TRBJ2-1; DNA: TGTGCCAGCAGCCCTCCCGTGGGCTCCTACAATGAGCAGTTCTTC; CDR3: CASSPPVGSYNEQFF
V: TRBV5-1; D: TRBD2; size: many; J: TRBJ2-7; DNA: TGCGCCAGCAGCTTTCGGACTAGCGGAAACGAGCAGTACTTC; CDR3: CASSFRTSGNEQYF
V: TRBV12-3/TRBV12-4; D: -; size: few; J: TRBJ2-5; DNA: TGTGCCAGCAGTTTCTCGGGGAATAAAGAGACCCAGTACTTC; CDR3: CASSFSGNKETQYF
V: TRBV20-1; D: TRBD2; size: -; J: TRBJ2-1; DNA: TGCAGTGCATCTAGCGGGGGCTTAACCAATGAGCAGTTCTTC; CDR3: CSASSGGLTNEQFF
V: TRBV20-1; D: -; size: many; J: TRBJ1-3; DNA: TGCAGTGCTACTCCTGTGACGACTGGAAACACCATATATTTT; CDR3: CSATPVTTGNTIYF
V: TRBV5-1; D: TRBD2; size: many; J: TRBJ2-7; DNA: TGCGCCAGCAGCCCAGGACTAGCAGCAAATTTCGAGCAGTACTTC; CDR3: CASSPGLAANFEQYF
V: TRBV12-3/TRBV12-4; D: -; size: -; J: TRBJ2-5; DNA: TGTGCCAGCAGTTTAGGGCATCTCGCGGAGACCCAGTACTTC; CDR3: CASSLGHLAETQYF
V: TRBV7-2; D: -; size: -; J: TRBJ2-7; DNA: TGTGCCAGCAGCTTAGGTGGGACTCTTTCCTACGAGCAGTACTTC; CDR3: CASSLGGTLSYEQYF
V: TRBV10-1; D: -; size: many; J: TRBJ2-1; DNA: TGCGCCAGCAGTGAAGGTGGACCGTATGAGCAGTTCTTC; CDR3: CASSEGGPYEQFF
V: TRBV20-1; D: TRBD2; size: many; J: TRBJ2-1; DNA: TGCAGTGCTAGAGATGGGGCGGGGGGGGCGAGCTCCTACAATGAGCAGTTCTTC; CDR3: CSARDGAGGASSYNEQFF
V: TRBV7-9; D: -; size: few; J: TRBJ2-2; DNA: TGTGCCAGCAGCTTAGCGGCATCCGGGGCCGGGGAGCTGTTTTTT; CDR3: CASSLAASGAGELFF